The clone carrying this TCR beta chain was picked up one time. This sample is drawn from a study of cytotoxic CD8 clonotypes in ibrutinib-treated CLL. Looking at the study overall: Complete response was seen in 2 patients and partial in about 24; about twelve progressed and 14 stayed remitted after a median about 68 months.

The CDR3 runs 14 residues. The trim removed 1 base at V and 6 bases at J, leaving 6 bases unmatched. Germline V gives CDR1 SGHNT, CDR2 YENEEA. Using immunoSEQ multiplex PCR, the repertoire was profiled, and TCRdb retains in-frame clones only, with some absent. Here the sample spans approximately 140,000 clones, less than 95% being singletons. The V and J genes are TRBV11-3 and TRBJ2-7; the match to TRBD2 covers 7 bases. This receptor was taken from a human donor with chronic lymphocytic leukemia. The sequences come from PBMCs, collected after 12 months of ibrutinib treatment. The CDR3 region has the DNA TGTGCCAGCAGCTTAGGCCATGGGGAGGGCGAGCAGTACTTC. This encodes CASSLGHGEGEQYF.